Presented here are 17 T cell receptor beta chains from one specimen sequenced in a study of technical replicates of blood from a handful of donors. The table came from immunoSEQ multiplex PCR; TCRdb's copy has only in-frame clones and leaves some out. This table holds tens of thousands of clones, 90% to 97% found once. The sample taken for sequencing was T cells isolated from PBMCs. These receptor sequences come from a human donor in good health.

The rearrangement uses TRBV7-2 and TRBJ2-2; D perhaps matches TRBD1 (6 bases). CDR1 and CDR2 from the germline V gene are SGHTA and FQGNSA. V dropped 3 bases and J dropped 6 bases, with 14 bases sitting between them. The CDR3 loop spans 15 amino acids. The CDR3 DNA reads as TGTGCCAGCAGCTTGCACAGGGATAACGCCGGGGAGCTGTTTTTT. Protein: CASSLHRDNAGELFF.

The count of this clone is one. This chain uses TRBV7-3 with TRBJ2-5; 7 bases are a match to TRBD2. With V trimmed by 4 bases and J by 3 bases, 11 bases remained unmatched. The CDR3 is 16 residues long. From germline, CDR1 is SGHTA and CDR2 FQGTGA. The CDR3 loop reads CASSCHSGPQEETQYF. Written as DNA, the CDR3 is TGTGCCAGCAGCTGCCATAGCGGGCCTCAGGAAGAGACCCAGTACTTC.

The DNA of the CDR3 is TGTGCCAGCAGCGGTACAGGGAACCCCTACGAGCAGTACTTC. Protein product: CASSGTGNPYEQYF. The chain links TRBV2 to TRBJ2-7; TRBD1 might be the D (6 bases). The V end was cut by 6 bases, the J end by 2 bases, with 14 bases between. The germline CDR1 and CDR2 sequences are SNHLY and FYNNEI. The CDR3 sequence is 14 residues long.

The chain recombines TRBV27 with TRBJ1-5; D uncertain. The CDR3 consists of 14 residues. CDR1 is MNHEY and CDR2 is SMNVEV in the germline V gene (reference sequence). V shed 0 bases and J shed 10 bases, with 13 bases lying between them. The CDR3 bases are TGTGCCAGCAGTTTATCTGGGGAACTAGGACCCCAGCATTTT. Its translation is CASSLSGELGPQHF.

The chain has TRBV5-4 and TRBJ2-1; D possibly corresponds to TRBD1 (6 bases). In germline, CDR1 is SGHNT, CDR2 YYREEE (reference sequence). CDR3 length: 15 amino acids. Trimming pared 5 bases from V and 7 bases from J, leaving 19 bases between. This chain's CDR3 is CASRTGGQGWNEQFF. The CDR3 DNA reads as TGTGCCAGCAGGACAGGTGGCCAAGGATGGAATGAGCAGTTCTTC. Together with reference TRBV5-4 and TRBJ2-1, the CDR3 gives the full variable domain: ETGVTQSPTHLIKTRGQQVTLRCSSQSGHNTVSWYQQALGQGPQFIFQYYREEENGRGNFPPRFSGLQFPNYSSELNVNALELDDSALYLCASRTGGQGWNEQFFGPGTRLTVL.

The chain joins TRBV27 to TRBJ2-5, with D hard to call. V lost 1 base, J lost 5 bases, and 8 bases lay in between. From germline, CDR1 is MNHEY and CDR2 SMNVEV (reference sequence). The CDR3 is 13 residues long. CDR3 nucleotides: TGTGCCAGCAGTTTATTTGTTCATGAGACCCAGTACTTC. Encoded protein: CASSLFVHETQYF.

The chain uses TRBV14 and TRBJ2-2; TRBD2 matches at 7 bases. Germline CDR1 SGHDN, CDR2 FVKESK. This CDR3 spans 16 amino acids. With V trimmed by 4 bases and J by 2 bases, 7 bases remained unmatched. CDR3 in DNA: TGTGCCAGCAGCCCTCTACGGGAGGCTAACACCGGGGAGCTGTTTTTT. Residues: CASSPLREANTGELFF.

The chain is built from TRBV7-6 and TRBJ2-7; TRBD2 matches at 9 bases. The CDR3 is made up of 15 amino acids. V shed 1 base and J 2 bases; nucleotides not matched to a gene: 3. Germline CDR1 reads SGHVS; CDR2 reads FNYEAQ. CDR3 DNA: TGTGCCAGCAGCTTAGTGGCGGGAGGGGCCTACGAGCAGTACTTC. Translated, it gives CASSLVAGGAYEQYF.

J is TRBJ1-1 and V is TRBV30; 9 nucleotides match TRBD1. V dropped 8 bases and J dropped 0; count of bases not matched to a gene: 10. Germline lookup yields CDR1 GTSNPN and CDR2 SVGIG (reference sequence). This CDR3 is built from 15 residues. The CDR3 loop is CASNLWTGVNTEAFF. The CDR3 region has the DNA TGTGCCAGCAACCTTTGGACAGGGGTGAACACTGAAGCTTTCTTT. Supplemented by reference TRBV30 and TRBJ1-1, the full variable domain reads SQTIHQWPATLVQPVGSPLSLECTVEGTSNPNLYWYRQAAGRGLQLLFYSVGIGQISSEVPQNLSASRPQDRQFILSSKKLLLSDSGFYLCASNLWTGVNTEAFFGQGTRLTVV.

The chain carries TRBV7-9 and TRBJ2-2; 12 bases align to TRBD1. Per the germline V gene, CDR1 is SEHNR and CDR2 is FQNEAQ (reference sequence). The CDR3 consists of 18 residues. V shed 4 bases and J 3 bases; nucleotides not matched to a gene: 9. The DNA for the CDR3 is TGTGCCAGCAGCTCCGGGACAGGGGGCTACGTTGACACCGGGGAGCTGTTTTTT. It encodes CASSSGTGGYVDTGELFF.

The gene calls are TRBV11-2 and TRBJ2-5; TRBD2 matches at 7 bases. CDR1 is SGHAT and CDR2 is FQNNGV in the germline V gene. The J segment lost 4 bases and the V segment lost 6 bases, leaving 11 bases of the junction unmatched. CDR3 length equals 15 residues. The chain's CDR3 is CASRKLRGEGETQYF. CDR3 sequence (DNA): TGTGCCAGCAGGAAACTCCGAGGGGAGGGAGAGACCCAGTACTTC.

This chain connects TRBV7-3 to TRBJ2-3; D gene ambiguous. This CDR3 comprises 12 residues. V lost 5 bases and J lost 0, with 3 bases in between. The germline gives CDR1 SGHTA, CDR2 FQGTGA. The CDR3 nucleotides are TGTGCCAGCAGCATAAGCACAGATACGCAGTATTTT. It encodes CASSISTDTQYF.

This sequence joins TRBV6-1 and TRBJ1-2; D not certain. The CDR3 sequence is 15 residues long. Germline CDR1 and CDR2: MNHNS and SASEGT. The V end lost 0 bases, the J end lost 2 bases, and 10 bases lay between the germline ends. The CDR3 DNA reads as TGTGCCAGCAGTGAAGCTGCAGGCCAGAACTATGGCTACACCTTC. It translates to CASSEAAGQNYGYTF.

This clone was recorded once. The chain uses TRBV7-2 and TRBJ2-7; 10 nucleotides match TRBD2. The J segment lost 4 bases and the V segment lost 4 bases, leaving 4 bases of the junction unmatched. CDR3 size: 14 residues. CDR1 and CDR2 (germline): SGHTA, FQGNSA. The CDR3 reads CASSSAGGPYEQYF. In nucleotides, the CDR3 is TGTGCCAGCAGCTCAGCGGGAGGGCCTTACGAGCAGTACTTC.

The chain has TRBV29-1 and TRBJ1-4; TRBD1 agrees at 10 bases. Germline V lookup: CDR1 SQVTM, CDR2 ANQGSEA. The CDR3 has 13 amino acids. V gave up 7 bases and J gave up 5 bases; unmatched junction bases: 4. CDR3 loop: CSGSGQGNEKLFF. The CDR3 DNA reads TGCAGCGGGTCGGGACAGGGGAATGAAAAACTGTTTTTT.

The chain combines TRBV27 with TRBJ2-1; 8 bases are shared with TRBD2. V lost 3 bases and J lost 6; bases outside the gene matches: 4. CDR1 and CDR2 (germline): MNHEY, SMNVEV (reference sequence). This CDR3 is 14 amino acids long. CDR3: CASSFQREINEQFF. DNA of the CDR3: TGTGCCAGCAGTTTCCAGCGGGAGATCAATGAGCAGTTCTTC.

This clone has only one observation. The gene calls are TRBV18 and TRBJ2-1, with 12 nucleotides matching TRBD1. The germline V gene encodes CDR1 KGHSH and CDR2 LQKENI. The J segment lost 10 bases and the V segment lost 5 bases, leaving 6 bases of the junction unmatched. CDR3 length equals 14 residues. The CDR3 reads CASSGDRGPWEQFF. The CDR3 DNA reads as TGTGCCAGCTCAGGGGACAGGGGGCCATGGGAGCAGTTCTTC.